This T cell receptor (beta chain) was sequenced for a study of sequential checkpoint blockade in melanoma. Overall study context: Patients were randomized 1:1 to nivolumab-then-ipilimumab or ipilimumab-then-nivolumab first-line.

The data were produced by immunoSEQ multiplex PCR, yet TCRdb's version contains in-frame clones alone and is incomplete. Seen here are around 5,000 clones, roughly a quarter observed once, and the top ten hold approximately 21%. Stated treatment: randomized to nivolumab then ipilimumab (arm A) or the reverse (arm B). DNA-damaging chemotherapy had not been given to any patient beforehand. This TCR came from a human donor with melanoma. Sample: tumor tissue (inferred from file names), taken from a patient given nivolumab and ipilimumab in sequence.

The CDR3 sequence is CASSGDVGNTIYF. In nucleotides, the CDR3 is TGTGCCAGCTCAGGGGACGTTGGAAACACCATATATTTT. The chain combines TRBV18 with TRBJ1-3; TRBD1 is a possible D gene (5 bases). The V and J ends lost 5 bases and 3 bases respectively, with 8 bases between them. This CDR3 has 13 residues. Germline V lookup: CDR1 KGHSH, CDR2 LQKENI. The whole variable domain, filled in from reference TRBV18 and TRBJ1-3, reads NAGVMQNPRHLVRRRGQEARLRCSPMKGHSHVYWYRQLPEEGLKFMVYLQKENIIDESGMPKERFSAEFPKEGPSILRIQQVVRGDSAAYFCASSGDVGNTIYFGEGSWLTVV.